This T cell receptor beta chain was obtained from a study of human versus mouse CDR3 diversity and MHC coevolution (dated by TCRdb to 2016 to 2017). About the investigation overall: According to reports, the immunoSEQ assay detects one in 200,000 T cells and minimizes multiplex PCR amplification bias. Across mouse and human samples, the number of valid reads per sample ranged from about 5.5 x 10^6 to 1.8 x 10^7. Three healthy volunteer blood donors made up the human cohort, with one aged 30 to 40, one aged 40 to 49 and one aged 60 to 70 at collection. As a reference point for TCR selection on multiple MHC II alleles, the study used human naive CD4 T cell repertoires and compared them against human-TCR-locus transgenic mice that have a single MHC II.

For this clone: The antigen it binds to is not known. No much larger clonotype is one base removed from it; base qualities were not supplied.

Broader findings and caveats from the paper: Because human T cells were selected on roughly six MHC II alleles, repertoire diversity was not considered directly comparable between humans and mice. Two of the three human donors showed the lowest clonal inequality scores among all compared groups. On average, humans had more CDR3 deletions and insertions than mice did, pointing to greater exonuclease and TdT activity. According to iCHAO1 estimates, humans had the largest TCR beta repertoire, about 1.7 million clonotypes, which was attributed likely to selection by multiple MHC II molecules.

The CDR3 numbers 16 residues from cysteine through phenylalanine. This entry keeps only the CDR3 DNA: 48 bases, framed from base 1. The germline V gene encodes CDR1 SGHVS and CDR2 FQNEAQ. Fluorescence-activated cell sorting was used to pull naive CD4 T cells, meaning cells that were CD45RO-negative and CD62L-positive, out of the PBMCs. From each donor, around 51 ml of fresh peripheral blood was taken, and Ficoll density centrifugation was then used to isolate PBMCs. Cell sorting was carried out on a FACSAria III instrument, and a purity above 85% was achieved for all samples. The QIAGEN blood and tissue kit was used to extract genomic DNA from sorted cells, and the DNA was quantified on a NanoDrop 1000. Using multiplex PCR of genomic DNA, the immunoSEQ platform deep sequenced and quantified the TCR alpha and beta chains. Processing in the source paper ran as follows. Annotation of the TCR sequences relied on IMGT gene and region definitions. Out-of-frame rearrangements served as a stand-in for the preselection repertoire and were compared with in-frame clonotypes. Repertoire size was estimated with the iCHAO1 estimator supplied with the immunoSEQ platform. A Gini index, which is based on the Lorenz curve, was applied to in-frame amino acid clonotypes to measure clonal inequality. The intersect function in the R package tcR was used to count shared clonotypes, while the Jaccard index served to score similarity. Principal component analysis of V, J and V-J usage frequencies was run with the R prcomp function without normalization. The clones in this table, taken by TCRdb from immuneACCESS, are in-frame only. Not every clone is retained; where verified, under half of the shortfall comes from an unresolved V gene, and the cause of the rest is unknown. V, J and clone size were drawn from that table, and D and trimming were deduced from the DNA. The sample data list 75,000 to 90,000 clones, and 93% of these were observed just once. The ten largest clones take up about 1.5% of the sample.

This sequence was found in a person aged 25-75 years in good health. This sequence uses TRBV7-8 and TRBJ2-5, and 7 junctional nucleotides match TRBD1. The J call could be wrong; TRBJ2-7 is a better fit for the DNA end. The sample taken for sequencing was naive CD4+ T cells from blood. This specimen's cell subset or site label, per the study, means: CD45RO-negative CD62L-positive naive CD4 T cells. The CDR3 protein sequence reads: CASSLAPGQHTYEQYF. The DNA reads as follows: TGTGCCAGCAGCTTAGCGCCGGGACAGCATACCTACGAGCAGTACTTC.